The entry below gives a single TCR beta chain sequence along with its context. Its specificity is not known. Primers used in a second PCR of roughly 6 to 11 cycles were a sample-barcoded 5' primer and a J-beta primer mix. TCRdb passed the 5' RACE reads through MiXCR, listing each CDR3 protein once. The sample lists about 1.8 million distinct CDR3 sequences; 49% were seen once. The data were taken from a study of blood T cells in healthy people across ages. Overall study: Capture via template switching afforded approximately one barcoded beta molecule per two T cells. Study-level findings and limits: A greater number of naive CD4+ cells and higher diversity distinguished long-lived donors from aged donors.

Samples had at least 6.5 million PBMCs isolated from them. Per the germline V gene, CDR1 is MNHEY and CDR2 is SMNVEV (reference sequence). The CDR3 sequence is 14 residues long. Trimming stripped 6 bases from V and 2 bases from J, with 13 bases between. This receptor was obtained from a woman aged 40 to 50 in good health. The material sequenced was blood. The chain recombines TRBV27 with TRBJ1-2; D possibly corresponds to TRBD1 (6 bases). CDR3 DNA sequence: TGTGCCAGCAGAACATACAGGGAAAACTATGGCTACACCTTC. As protein: CASRTYRENYGYTF.